This TCR beta chain emerged from a study of cytomegalovirus exposure and HLA in healthy donors (dated by TCRdb to about 2017). Study-wide context: An earlier analysis of a few hundred of the donors reported under 300 Gb of sequence data and 117 million unique TCR beta sequences obtained from some 170 million T cells. An early release that covered 640 HLA-typed donors contained approximately 300 gigabases of sequencing data and 70 million to 100 million unique TCR sequences. Of the 300 to 500 genotyped donors, 81% were placed in the genetic ancestry cluster associated with self-reported Caucasian donors. The aim of the study was to test whether cataloging public T cell receptors could identify signatures of past pathogen exposure. The T cell repertoires of roughly 660 subjects were profiled by immunosequencing and related to cytomegalovirus serostatus. Besides the first cohort of around 700 subjects, a separate validation cohort made up of roughly 120 different subjects was used. High-throughput TCR immunosequencing, statistical association of individual TCRs with disease status, and machine learning were combined to predict cytomegalovirus infection status. A later analysis re-examined previously published TCR beta repertoires from roughly 650 donors and added high-resolution HLA genotyping to investigate patterns of TCR occurrence. In the later analysis, no new phenotypic data were used to find candidate immune exposures; instead, reliance was placed on TCR beta sequences and their occurrence across donors. In an earlier analysis of several hundred of the donors, high-throughput TCR beta sequencing was used to judge whether each TCR beta V gene segment behaved as functional or pseudogenic. Donor age, sex, ethnicity and CMV serostatus were compiled alongside the repertoire data. A later genetic analysis took genome-wide SNP genotypes for about three fifths of the 666 donors and used that subset as a discovery cohort. All discovery cohort repertoires had been generated on a single sequencing platform. Both class I and class II loci were covered by HLA typing, at four-digit resolution. The number of typed donors differed by locus: 629-630 for A, B, C, DRB1 and DQB1; roughly 510 for DQA1; fewer than 610 for DPA1; and around 470 for DPB1. Four or five DR-DQ haplotypes were handled as single units for association and clustering, since linkage in the cohort was strong. Across approximately 400 genotyped donors of the cohort, an average of roughly 250,000 unique TCR beta nucleotide sequences per donor were sequenced, and 15% to 20% of those sequences were non-productive.

In regard to this clone: Its antigen is currently not known. Base qualities are not at hand, and no much larger clone is one base apart.

Results the study describes overall, beyond this receptor: In the study, 164 TCR beta chains were listed as associated with cytomegalovirus. Correlated functional status among segregating V segments might be attributable to linkage disequilibrium, but an unknown experimental factor could not be ruled out. Three of the identified cytomegalovirus-associated TCR beta chains were confirmed in vitro to be specific for cytomegalovirus antigens. In a later analysis, HLA-associated TCR beta chains showed more clonal expansion and lower generation probabilities than non-associated chains that were equally common. Because HLA typing was missing for some donors at each locus, association tests included only the typed subset. According to a later analysis, most CMV-associated TCR beta chains appeared to be HLA-restricted, and the HLA associations seemed to be driven largely by CMV exposure. In an earlier analysis of more than 450 of the donors, most TCR beta V segments were observed in productive rearrangements about 90% or about 30% of the time, broadly matching IMGT annotations. V-gene and J-gene trimming of TCR beta chains was associated with a missense DCLRE1C variant in a later genetic analysis, and the association was replicated in an independent cohort. A later analysis associated 17,000 or so TCR beta sequences with specific HLA alleles at a false discovery rate of 0.05. The sequencing pipeline was judged likely to have produced a cluster of highly shared sequence variants as a technical artifact. Compared with the roughly 710-donor mean, donors in an Asian-associated ancestry cluster had fewer N-insertions in productive TCRs, according to a later genetic analysis. CMV serostatus was the only immune exposure information available for the cohort. In both the original and validation cohorts, the classifier was reported to diagnose cytomegalovirus status with high specificity and sensitivity. Some IMGT-functional V segments, including TRBV6-2 and TRBV6-3, could not be told apart with the 87-base-pair reads, so those segments were excluded. The presence/absence analyses assumed that sequencing depth was roughly uniform across donors, and that assumption may not be true. A later analysis reported that several top co-occurrence clusters appeared linked to parvovirus B19, influenza, CMV and Epstein-Barr virus. The authors suggested that the approach could potentially be generalized to other disease states and immunological phenotypes. A further reported finding was that TCR beta sequences accurately predicted the HLA-A and HLA-B alleles for most subjects in the first cohort. Most TCR sequences were seen in very few donors, while some public TCRs were found in many individuals. When HLA alleles, especially DR and DQ, strongly co-occurred, TCR associations were difficult to assign to individual alleles. Only TCR beta chains were sequenced in this cohort, and the absence of alpha or paired-chain data limited detectable features. Because counts were too low, seventeen rarely observed V segments, including chromosome 9 orphons, were left out of the earlier analysis of 587 of the donors. In a later analysis, the rate of TCR association differed among HLA loci, with DRB1 alleles having the most associated TCRs and HLA-C alleles having the fewest.

Libraries were constructed by the immunoSEQ multiplex PCR assay. For the multiplex PCR, a mixture combining 60 forward primers for TCR Vbeta segments and 13 reverse primers for TCR Jbeta segments was used. The CDR3 region of rearranged TCR beta genes was amplified from genomic DNA with a multiplex PCR assay. Amplified TCR beta libraries were sequenced as 87-base-pair reads on the Illumina HiSeq System. In the paper's pipeline: A later analysis counted tens of millions of unique TCR beta chains across the 500 to 850 repertoires, and around 9.9 million of these chains were shared by at least two donors. To remove PCR and sequencing errors, raw reads were error-corrected and collapsed into unique sequences using a nearest-neighbor algorithm that merged closely related sequences. Alignment of CDR3 sequences to IMGT reference sequences was used to assign V, D and J gene segments. For a sequence to be retained, at least a six-nucleotide match to both a V gene segment and a J gene segment was required. A rearrangement counted as productive if the CDR3 had no stop codons and remained in frame with V and J, and every other rearrangement counted as non-productive. CDR3 was defined according to IMGT convention as the region running from the second conserved V-encoded cysteine to the conserved J-encoded phenylalanine. The earlier analysis of fewer than 750 of the donors excluded sequences that lacked an unambiguous match to a single V gene segment. In an earlier analysis of several hundred of the donors, V segments were called functional above 56.7% productive rearrangements and were called segregating when the between-donor standard deviation exceeded 5%. A statistical classification framework was built to diagnose cytomegalovirus status from the catalog of TCR beta chain sequences. A later analysis assigned V and J genes by comparing TCR nucleotide sequences with IMGT/GENE-DB human TR gene sequences. The TCRdist pipeline was used in a later analysis to assign CDR3 sequences and most-parsimonious VDJ recombination scenarios. In a later analysis, each TCR beta chain was defined by its CDR3 amino acid sequence together with its V-gene family, and reads lacking a unique V-gene family were excluded. In a later analysis, some 600 highly shared, low-generation-probability nucleotide sequences were removed to address suspected cross-contamination and a sequencing artifact. For each public chain, a later analysis derived a clonal expansion index from normalized ranks of inferred template counts within each repertoire. Generation probabilities in a later analysis came from a VDJ recombination model fitted to out-of-frame rearrangements, and those results were checked against IGoR. A later analysis scored TCR-TCR, TCR-HLA and TCR-CMV co-occurrence with hypergeometric tests, applying a repertoire-size bias correction to TCR pairs. A later analysis estimated false discovery rates by permuting HLA or CMV assignments 20 times. In a later analysis, co-occurring TCRs were grouped with DBSCAN, and TCRdist sequence similarity was added when clustering was performed within HLA-allele-positive subsets. Repertoires with fewer than 30,000 or more than 120,000 public chains were left out of co-occurrence clustering, as were four to six repertoires with anomalous nucleotide sharing. TCRdb carries this immuneACCESS record with in-frame sequences only. Its versions omit some clonotypes, under half of them owing to an unresolved V gene in the studies checked, with the rest unexplained. That table supplies the V and J calls and clone size; D and trimming were determined from the DNA. A total of roughly 140,000 clones appear in this sample, approximately 9% of them only once. Approximately 2% of the sample lies in the top ten.

The cohort was made up of 500 to 850 healthy bone marrow donors. All cohort members were sampled while nominally healthy, although unrecorded immune exposures were likely present. The donor was CMV seronegative and belonged to the group of 320 or so seronegative cohort members. A peripheral blood sample was provided by each donor, and peripheral blood mononuclear cells were used for TCR beta sequencing. The Qiagen DNeasy Blood Extraction Kit was used to extract genomic DNA from the blood cell samples. CDR1 MNHEY and CDR2 SVGAGI were looked up in the germline V gene. V loses 4 bases of germline sequence and J loses 2 bases, and the interval between the two ends is 9 bases. From cysteine to phenylalanine, the CDR3 is 14 amino acids long. Solely the CDR3 DNA is kept, with 42 bases framed from the first base.

Here the chain combines TRBV6-5 and TRBJ1-5; TRBD1 is perhaps the D gene, given 5 matching bases. This receptor was obtained from a male donor in good health and CMV-seronegative. Sequenced material: PBMCs. CDR3 sequence: CASSFGAGNQPQHF. Here is the DNA: TGTGCCAGCAGTTTTGGGGCGGGCAATCAGCCCCAGCATTTT.